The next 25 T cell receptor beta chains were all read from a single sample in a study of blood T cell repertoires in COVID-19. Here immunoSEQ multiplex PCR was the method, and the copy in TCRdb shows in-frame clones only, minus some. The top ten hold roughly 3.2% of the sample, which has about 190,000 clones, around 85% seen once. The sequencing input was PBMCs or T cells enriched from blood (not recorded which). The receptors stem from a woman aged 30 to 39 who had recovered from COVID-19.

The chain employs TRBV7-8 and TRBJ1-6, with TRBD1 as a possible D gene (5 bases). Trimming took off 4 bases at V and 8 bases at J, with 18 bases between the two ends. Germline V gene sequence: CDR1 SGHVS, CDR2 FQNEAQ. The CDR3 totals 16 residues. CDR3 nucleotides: TGTGCCAGCAGCTCCATCGTCAGGGCTTGGTATTCACCCCTCCACTTT. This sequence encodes CASSSIVRAWYSPLHF. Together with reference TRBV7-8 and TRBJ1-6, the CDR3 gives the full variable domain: GAGVSQSPRYKVAKRGQDVALRCDPISGHVSLFWYQQALGQGPEFLTYFQNEAQLDKSGLPSDRFFAERPEGSVSTLKIQRTQQEDSAVYLCASSSIVRAWYSPLHFGNGTRLTVT.

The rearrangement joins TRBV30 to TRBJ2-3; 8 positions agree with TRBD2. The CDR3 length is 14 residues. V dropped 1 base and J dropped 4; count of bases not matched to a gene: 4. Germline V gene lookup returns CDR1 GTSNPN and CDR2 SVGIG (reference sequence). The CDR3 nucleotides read TGTGCCTGGAGTGCAGCGGGAGTGGCAGATACGCAGTATTTT. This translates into CAWSAAGVADTQYF.

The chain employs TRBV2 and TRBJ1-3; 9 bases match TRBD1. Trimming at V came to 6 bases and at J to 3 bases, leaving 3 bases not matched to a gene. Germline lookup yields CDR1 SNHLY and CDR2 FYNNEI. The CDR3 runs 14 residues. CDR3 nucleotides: TGTGCCAGCAGATCGGACAGGGGTGGAAACACCATATATTTT. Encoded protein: CASRSDRGGNTIYF.

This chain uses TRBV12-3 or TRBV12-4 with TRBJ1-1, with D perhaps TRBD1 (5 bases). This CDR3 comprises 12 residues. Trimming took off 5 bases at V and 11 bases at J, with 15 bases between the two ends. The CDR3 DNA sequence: TGTGCCAGCAGTAAGGGGCCACCTCTTGCTTTCTTT. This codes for CASSKGPPLAFF.

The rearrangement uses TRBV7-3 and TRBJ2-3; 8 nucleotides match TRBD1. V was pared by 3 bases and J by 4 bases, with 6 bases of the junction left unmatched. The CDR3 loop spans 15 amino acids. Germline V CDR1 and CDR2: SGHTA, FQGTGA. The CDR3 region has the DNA TGTGCCAGCAGCTTCGTACAGGGGGGAGCAGATACGCAGTATTTT. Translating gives CASSFVQGGADTQYF.

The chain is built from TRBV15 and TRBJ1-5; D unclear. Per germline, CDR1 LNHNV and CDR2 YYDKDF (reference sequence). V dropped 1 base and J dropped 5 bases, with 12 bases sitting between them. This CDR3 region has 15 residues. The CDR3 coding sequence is TGTGCCACCAGCAGAGGACTCGGGATTGATCAGCCCCAGCATTTT. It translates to CATSRGLGIDQPQHF.

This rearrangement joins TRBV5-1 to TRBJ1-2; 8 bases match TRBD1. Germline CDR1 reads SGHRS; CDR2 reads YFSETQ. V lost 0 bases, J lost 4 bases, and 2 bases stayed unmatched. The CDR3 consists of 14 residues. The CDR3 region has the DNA TGCGCCAGCAGCTTGGCGGGGACAGGCTATGGCTACACCTTC. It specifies CASSLAGTGYGYTF.

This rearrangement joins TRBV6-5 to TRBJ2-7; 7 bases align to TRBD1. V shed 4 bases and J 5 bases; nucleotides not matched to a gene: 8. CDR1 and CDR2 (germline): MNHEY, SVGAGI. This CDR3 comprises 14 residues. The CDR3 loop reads CASSSRQGSHEQYF. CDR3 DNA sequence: TGTGCCAGCAGTTCGCGACAGGGTTCCCACGAGCAGTACTTC.

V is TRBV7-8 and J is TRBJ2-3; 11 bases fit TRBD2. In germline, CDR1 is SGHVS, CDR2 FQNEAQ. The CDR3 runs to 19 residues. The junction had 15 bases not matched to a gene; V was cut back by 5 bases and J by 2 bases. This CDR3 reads CASSRGRPGLADITDTQYF. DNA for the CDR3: TGTGCCAGCAGCCGAGGAAGACCGGGACTAGCGGATATCACAGATACGCAGTATTTT.

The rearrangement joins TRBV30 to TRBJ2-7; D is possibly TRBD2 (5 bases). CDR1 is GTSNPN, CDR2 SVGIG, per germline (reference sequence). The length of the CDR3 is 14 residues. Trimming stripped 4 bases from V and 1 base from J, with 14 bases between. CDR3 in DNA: TGTGCCTGGACCTCGGGCCGCGGGTCCTACGAGCAGTACTTC. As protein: CAWTSGRGSYEQYF.

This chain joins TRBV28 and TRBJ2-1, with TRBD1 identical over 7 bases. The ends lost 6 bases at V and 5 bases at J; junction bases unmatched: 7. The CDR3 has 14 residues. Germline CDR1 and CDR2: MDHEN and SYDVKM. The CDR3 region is CASSPPDRNNEQFF. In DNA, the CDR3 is TGTGCCAGCAGCCCCCCGGACAGGAACAATGAGCAGTTCTTC.

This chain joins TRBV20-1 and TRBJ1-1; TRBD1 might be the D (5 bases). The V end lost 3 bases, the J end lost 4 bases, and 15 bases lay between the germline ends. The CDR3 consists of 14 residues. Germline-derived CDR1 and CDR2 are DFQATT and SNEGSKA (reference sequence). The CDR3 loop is CSASRGIGGTEAFF. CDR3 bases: TGCAGTGCTAGTCGGGGCATCGGGGGCACTGAAGCTTTCTTT.

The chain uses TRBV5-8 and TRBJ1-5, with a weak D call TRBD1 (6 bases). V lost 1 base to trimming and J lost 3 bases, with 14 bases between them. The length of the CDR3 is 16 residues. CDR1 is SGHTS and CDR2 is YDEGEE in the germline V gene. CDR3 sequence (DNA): TGTGCCAGCAGCTTGTTGACAGGTGGGGCCAATCAGCCCCAGCATTTT. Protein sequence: CASSLLTGGANQPQHF.

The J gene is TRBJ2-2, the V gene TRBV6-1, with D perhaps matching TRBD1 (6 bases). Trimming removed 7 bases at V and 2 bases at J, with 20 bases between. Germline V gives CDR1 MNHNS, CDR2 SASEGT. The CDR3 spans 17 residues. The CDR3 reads CASTEAGWGPNTGELFF. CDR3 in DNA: TGTGCCAGCACCGAAGCTGGGTGGGGGCCAAACACCGGGGAGCTGTTTTTT.

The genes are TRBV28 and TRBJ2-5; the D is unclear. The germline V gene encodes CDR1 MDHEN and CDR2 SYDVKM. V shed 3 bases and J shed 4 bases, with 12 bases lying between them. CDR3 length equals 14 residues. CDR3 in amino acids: CASSLQRHRETQYF. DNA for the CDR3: TGTGCCAGCAGTTTGCAGCGCCACCGAGAGACCCAGTACTTC.

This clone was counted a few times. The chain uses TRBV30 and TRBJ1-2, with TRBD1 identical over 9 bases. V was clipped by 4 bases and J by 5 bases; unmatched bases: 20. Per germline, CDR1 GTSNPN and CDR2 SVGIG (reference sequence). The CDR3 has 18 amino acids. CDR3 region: CAWNLFAGTGIMGYGYTF. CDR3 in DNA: TGTGCCTGGAACCTCTTCGCGGGGACAGGGATCATGGGGTATGGCTACACCTTC.

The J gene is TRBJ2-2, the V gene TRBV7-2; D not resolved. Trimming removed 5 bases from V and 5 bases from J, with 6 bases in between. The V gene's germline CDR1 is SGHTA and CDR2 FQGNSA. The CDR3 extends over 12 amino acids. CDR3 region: CASSPETGELFF. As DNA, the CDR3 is TGTGCCAGCAGCCCTGAGACCGGGGAGCTGTTTTTT.

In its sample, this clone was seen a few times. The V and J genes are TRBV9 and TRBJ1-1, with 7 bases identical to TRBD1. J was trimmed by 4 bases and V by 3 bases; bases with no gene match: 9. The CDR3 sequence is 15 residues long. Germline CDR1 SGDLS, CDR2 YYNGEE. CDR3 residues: CASSAEDRPGTEAFF. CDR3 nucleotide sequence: TGTGCCAGCAGCGCCGAGGACAGGCCGGGCACTGAAGCTTTCTTT.

CDR3 in amino acids: CASSYGDGGTEAFF. DNA for the CDR3: TGTGCCAGCAGTTACGGTGATGGGGGGACTGAAGCTTTCTTT. The V call is TRBV6-5, the J call TRBJ1-1, with a weak D call TRBD1 (5 bases). The V and J ends lost 2 bases and 5 bases respectively, with 12 bases between them. The CDR3 consists of 14 residues. Per the germline V gene, CDR1 is MNHEY and CDR2 is SVGAGI.

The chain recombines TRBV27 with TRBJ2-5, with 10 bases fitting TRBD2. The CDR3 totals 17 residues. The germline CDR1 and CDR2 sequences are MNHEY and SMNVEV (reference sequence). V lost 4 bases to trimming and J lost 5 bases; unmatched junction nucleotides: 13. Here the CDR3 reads CASSSSNLAGAGETQYF. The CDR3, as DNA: TGTGCCAGCAGTTCCTCAAACCTAGCGGGGGCGGGGGAGACCCAGTACTTC.

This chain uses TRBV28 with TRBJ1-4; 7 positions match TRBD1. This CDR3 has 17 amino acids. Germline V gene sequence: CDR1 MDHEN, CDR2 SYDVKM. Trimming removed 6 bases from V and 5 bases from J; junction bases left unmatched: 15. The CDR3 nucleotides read TGTGCCAGCAGAGCTCCTTCAGGGCAGGGGGAAAATGAAAAACTGTTTTTT. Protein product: CASRAPSGQGENEKLFF.

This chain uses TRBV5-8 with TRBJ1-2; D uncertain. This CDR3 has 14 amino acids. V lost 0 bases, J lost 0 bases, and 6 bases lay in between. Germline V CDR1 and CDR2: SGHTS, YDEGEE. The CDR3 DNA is TGTGCCAGCAGCTTGGCGGGAGCTAACTATGGCTACACCTTC. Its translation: CASSLAGANYGYTF.

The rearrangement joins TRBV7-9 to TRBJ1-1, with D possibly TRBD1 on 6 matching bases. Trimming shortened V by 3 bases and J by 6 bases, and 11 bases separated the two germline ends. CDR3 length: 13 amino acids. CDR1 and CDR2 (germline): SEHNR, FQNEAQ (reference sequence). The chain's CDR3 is CASSLTGTPEAFF. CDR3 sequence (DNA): TGTGCCAGCAGCTTGACAGGAACCCCTGAAGCTTTCTTT.

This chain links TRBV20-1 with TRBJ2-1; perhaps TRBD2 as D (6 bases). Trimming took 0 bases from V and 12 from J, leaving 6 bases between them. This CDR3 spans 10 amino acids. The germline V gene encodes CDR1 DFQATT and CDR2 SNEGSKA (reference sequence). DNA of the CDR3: TGCAGTGCTAGAGAAGCGGGGCAGTTCTTC. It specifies CSAREAGQFF.

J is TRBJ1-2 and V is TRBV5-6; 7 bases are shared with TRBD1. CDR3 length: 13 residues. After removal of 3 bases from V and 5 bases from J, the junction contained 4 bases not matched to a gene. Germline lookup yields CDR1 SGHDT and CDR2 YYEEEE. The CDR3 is CASSSPGQYGYTF. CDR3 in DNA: TGTGCCAGCAGCTCCCCGGGACAGTATGGCTACACCTTC.